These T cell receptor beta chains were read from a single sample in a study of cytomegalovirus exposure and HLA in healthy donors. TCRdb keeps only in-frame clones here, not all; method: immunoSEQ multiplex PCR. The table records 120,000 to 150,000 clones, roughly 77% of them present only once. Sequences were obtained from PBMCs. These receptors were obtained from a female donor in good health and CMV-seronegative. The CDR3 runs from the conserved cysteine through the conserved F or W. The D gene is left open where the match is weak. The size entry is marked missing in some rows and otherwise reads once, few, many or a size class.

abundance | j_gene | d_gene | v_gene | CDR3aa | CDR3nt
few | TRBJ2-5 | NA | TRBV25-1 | CASSETFAGQETQYF | TGTGCCAGCAGTGAGACGTTTGCGGGGCAAGAGACCCAGTACTTC
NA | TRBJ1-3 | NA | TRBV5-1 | CASSLQWSSGNTIYF | TGCGCCAGCAGCTTGCAGTGGAGCTCTGGAAACACCATATATTTT
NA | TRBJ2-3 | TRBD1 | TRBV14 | CASSQGDRVEDTQYF | TGTGCCAGCAGCCAGGGGGACAGGGTAGAAGATACGCAGTATTTT
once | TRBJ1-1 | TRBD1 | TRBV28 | CASSSGQGLTEAFF | TGTGCCAGCAGCTCCGGACAGGGTCTCACTGAAGCTTTCTTT
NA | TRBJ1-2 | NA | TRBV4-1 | CASSRQVANYGYTF | TGCGCCAGCAGCCGACAGGTAGCTAACTATGGCTACACCTTC
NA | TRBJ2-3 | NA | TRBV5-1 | CASSSPRGTDTQYF | TGCGCCAGCAGCTCCCCCCGGGGCACAGATACGCAGTATTTT
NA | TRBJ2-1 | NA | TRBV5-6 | CASSLGVGNEQFF | TGTGCCAGCAGCTTAGGGGTCGGAAATGAGCAGTTCTTC
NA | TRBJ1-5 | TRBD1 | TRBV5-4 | CASSPGTGNQPQHF | TGTGCCAGCAGCCCCGGGACAGGGAATCAGCCCCAGCATTTT
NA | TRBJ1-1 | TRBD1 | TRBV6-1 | CALHRTGLNTEAFF | TGTGCCTTACACCGGACAGGCCTGAACACTGAAGCTTTCTTT
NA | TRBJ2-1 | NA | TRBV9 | CASSVGGPHNNEQFF | TGTGCCAGCAGCGTGGGGGGACCCCATAATAATGAGCAGTTCTTC
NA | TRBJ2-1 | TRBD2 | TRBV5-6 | CASSLGTSGTTKGYNEQFF | TGTGCCAGCAGCCTAGGGACTAGCGGGACGACAAAGGGGTACAATGAGCAGTTCTTC
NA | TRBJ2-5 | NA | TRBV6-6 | CASSLAQETQYF | TGTGCCAGCAGTCTAGCGCAAGAGACCCAGTACTTC
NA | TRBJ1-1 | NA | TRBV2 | CASRPDRENTEAFF | TGTGCCAGCAGACCTGACAGAGAGAACACTGAAGCTTTCTTT
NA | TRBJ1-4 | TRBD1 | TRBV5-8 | CASSLGVGDRDEKLFF | TGTGCCAGCAGCTTAGGGGTAGGGGACAGGGACGAAAAACTGTTTTTT
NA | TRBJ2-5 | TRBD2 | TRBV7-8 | CASSPSRLAGGRVGETQYF | TGTGCCAGCAGCCCAAGTCGGCTAGCGGGAGGCCGTGTCGGGGAGACCCAGTACTTC
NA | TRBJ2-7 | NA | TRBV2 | CASRTQGYEQYF | TGTGCCAGCAGGACACAGGGCTACGAGCAGTACTTC